This passage covers 16 T cell receptor beta chains from one sample sequenced in a study of regulatory T cells in long-lasting Graves disease. As to time point: persistent/refractory GD, antithyroid drugs over 5 years with positive TRAb. After RNA was extracted from PBMCs, the TCR library was made from it. Investigators prepared the TCR beta libraries by applying iRepertoire HTBI primers and Arm-PCR of CDR3 regions. In TCRdb, the multiplex PCR reads were re-called with MiXCR into one record per CDR3 protein. The sample yields around 400,000 distinct CDR3 sequences, about 23% seen once. Sequencing used peripheral blood mononuclear cells (PBMCs), obtained when the disease was refractory, from a patient treated with antithyroid drugs. The receptors derive from a woman in her 40s with Graves disease.

To note about this clonotype: This could be a read error, since a much larger clone is one nucleotide away. The rearrangement links TRBV11-2 to TRBJ2-3; D is perhaps TRBD1 (5 bases). The V gene's germline CDR1 is SGHAT and CDR2 FQNNGV. CDR3 size: 13 residues. CDR3 DNA: TGTGCCAGCAGCCGATCCGTGACAGATGCGCAGTATTTT. It encodes CASSRSVTDAQYF.

There are many counts of this clonotype. The V call is TRBV20-1, the J call TRBJ2-1; no definite D call. Germline CDR1 reads DFQATT; CDR2 reads SNEGSKA (reference sequence). With 7 bases removed from V and 3 bases from J, the gap between germline ends came to 10 bases. This CDR3 comprises 12 residues. This CDR3 reads CSEARDYNEQFF. The DNA of the CDR3 is TGCAGTGAAGCGAGAGACTACAATGAGCAGTTCTTC.

This clonotype showed up just a few times. This chain links TRBV20-1 with TRBJ1-2, with TRBD1 as a possible D gene (5 bases). The CDR3 loop spans 14 amino acids. The germline gives CDR1 DFQATT, CDR2 SNEGSKA (reference sequence). Trimming shortened V by 3 bases and J by 5 bases, and 16 bases separated the two germline ends. The CDR3 sequence: CSASFAGFLYGYTF. The DNA for the CDR3 is TGCAGTGCTAGCTTCGCAGGGTTCTTATATGGCTACACCTTC.

This clonotype occurred many times. The chain couples TRBV28 to TRBJ1-1, with no clear D. Between the trimmed V and J ends, which lost 8 bases and 0 bases, there was a span of 13 bases. The CDR3 is 14 residues long. From germline, CDR1 is MDHEN and CDR2 SYDVKM. In DNA form, the CDR3 reads TGTGCCAGCTCATTTCCGGATTTGAACACTGAAGCTTTCTTT. Translated, it gives CASSFPDLNTEAFF.

V usage is TRBV5-1 and J usage is TRBJ1-5; D unclear. The CDR3 is made up of 15 amino acids. Between the trimmed V and J ends, which lost 4 bases and 3 bases, there was a span of 14 bases. CDR1 and CDR2 from the germline V gene are SGHRS and YFSETQ. CDR3 region: CASSLSGSFNQPQHF. DNA of the CDR3: TGCGCCAGCAGCCTATCCGGGTCCTTCAATCAGCCCCAGCATTTT.

This clonotype was found a few times. The chain uses TRBV18 and TRBJ2-5, with 7 bases aligning to TRBD1. The V gene end was trimmed by 4 bases and the J gene end by 5 bases; junction bases not matched to a gene: 4. CDR3 size: 13 residues. Germline CDR1 and CDR2: KGHSH and LQKENI. The CDR3 DNA follows: TGTGCCAGCTCACGGGACAGTTGGGAGACCCAGTACTTC. Protein sequence: CASSRDSWETQYF.

This clonotype occurred many times. This chain joins TRBV6-1 and TRBJ2-7; the match to TRBD2 covers 11 bases. Trimming took 5 bases from V and 2 from J; bases not matched to a gene: 5. Germline values: CDR1 MNHNS, CDR2 SASEGT. This CDR3 is 15 amino acids long. The CDR3 sequence: CASSTVAGGPYEQYF. As DNA, the CDR3 is TGTGCCAGCAGTACCGTAGCGGGAGGGCCCTACGAGCAGTACTTC.

In this sample, this clonotype turned up many times. This rearrangement joins TRBV6-1 to TRBJ2-7; 7 nucleotides line up with TRBD1. CDR1 is MNHNS and CDR2 is SASEGT in the germline V gene. The CDR3 consists of 17 residues. The trim removed 0 bases at V and 2 bases at J, leaving 10 bases unmatched. The CDR3 DNA reads as TGTGCCAGCAGTGAAGCGGGATCAGGGCAGGGGGCCTACGAGCAGTACTTC. Translating it yields CASSEAGSGQGAYEQYF.

This chain joins TRBV5-1 and TRBJ2-3; 10 bases are a match to TRBD2. This CDR3 is built from 15 residues. The junction had 5 bases not matched to a gene; V was cut back by 1 base and J by 6 bases. Per germline, CDR1 SGHRS and CDR2 YFSETQ. The CDR3 is CASSLRSSGSDTQYF. The CDR3 DNA follows: TGCGCCAGCAGCTTGCGGTCTAGCGGGAGTGATACGCAGTATTTT.

This clonotype was found many times. The chain joins TRBV27 to TRBJ1-5; 8 positions agree with TRBD1. The CDR3 has 9 residues. V lost 6 bases and J lost 15; bases outside the gene matches: 1. Germline V gene data show CDR1 as MNHEY and CDR2 as SMNVEV (reference sequence). This CDR3 reads CASRGQAHF. CDR3 nucleotide sequence: TGTGCCAGCAGGGGACAGGCGCATTTT.

This clonotype has only a few counts. J is TRBJ1-1 and V is TRBV20-1; D remains ambiguous. The V and J ends lost 0 bases and 5 bases respectively, with 13 bases between them. CDR3 length equals 14 residues. Germline CDR1 is DFQATT and CDR2 is SNEGSKA (reference sequence). CDR3 loop: CSARDRISGTEAFF. CDR3 DNA sequence: TGCAGTGCTAGAGATCGAATTTCGGGGACTGAAGCTTTCTTT.

The chain couples TRBV3-1 to TRBJ2-2; tentative D call: TRBD2 (6 bases). The CDR3 is made up of 13 amino acids. Deletions cut 4 bases from V and 7 bases from J, with 10 bases between. CDR1 and CDR2 (germline): LGHDT, YNNKEL (reference sequence). The CDR3 coding sequence is TGTGCCAGCAGCCCGACTAGTTTCGGGGAGCTGTTTTTT. Translated: CASSPTSFGELFF.

This clonotype has ten or more counts. The chain couples TRBV28 to TRBJ2-7; 7 bases map to TRBD2. Germline V gives CDR1 MDHEN, CDR2 SYDVKM. Germline trimming cut 3 bases from V and 4 bases from J; bases unmatched to any gene: 3. This CDR3 region has 13 residues. The CDR3 loop reads CASSFGGRYEQYF. CDR3 in DNA: TGTGCCAGCAGTTTTGGCGGGAGATACGAGCAGTACTTC.

The chain recombines TRBV19 with TRBJ1-5, with D hard to call. CDR3 length: 13 residues. CDR1 is LNHDA, CDR2 SQIVND, per germline (reference sequence). V shed 4 bases and J shed 6 bases, with 10 bases lying between them. CDR3 sequence reads: CASSNAESQPQHF. The CDR3 nucleotides are TGTGCCAGTAGTAACGCGGAAAGTCAGCCCCAGCATTTT.

There are a few counts of this clonotype. The J gene is TRBJ2-7, the V gene TRBV20-1; a possible D gene is TRBD2 (6 bases). Germline V gene sequence: CDR1 DFQATT, CDR2 SNEGSKA (reference sequence). Deletions cut 6 bases from V and 3 bases from J, with 15 bases between. This CDR3 has 13 amino acids. CDR3 coding DNA: TGCAGTGCCCCCGGGAGCGAGTACTACGAGCAGTACTTC. Translated: CSAPGSEYYEQYF.

This clonotype has just a few counts. This chain's CDR3 is CASSSWTSGRTYEQYF. CDR3 sequence (DNA): TGTGCCAGCAGCTCGTGGACTAGCGGGAGGACCTACGAGCAGTACTTC. The gene calls are TRBV11-2 and TRBJ2-7; TRBD2 matches at 14 bases. The CDR3 has 16 amino acids. V shed 4 bases, J shed 2 bases, and the junction held 4 bases outside the gene matches. In germline, CDR1 is SGHAT, CDR2 FQNNGV.